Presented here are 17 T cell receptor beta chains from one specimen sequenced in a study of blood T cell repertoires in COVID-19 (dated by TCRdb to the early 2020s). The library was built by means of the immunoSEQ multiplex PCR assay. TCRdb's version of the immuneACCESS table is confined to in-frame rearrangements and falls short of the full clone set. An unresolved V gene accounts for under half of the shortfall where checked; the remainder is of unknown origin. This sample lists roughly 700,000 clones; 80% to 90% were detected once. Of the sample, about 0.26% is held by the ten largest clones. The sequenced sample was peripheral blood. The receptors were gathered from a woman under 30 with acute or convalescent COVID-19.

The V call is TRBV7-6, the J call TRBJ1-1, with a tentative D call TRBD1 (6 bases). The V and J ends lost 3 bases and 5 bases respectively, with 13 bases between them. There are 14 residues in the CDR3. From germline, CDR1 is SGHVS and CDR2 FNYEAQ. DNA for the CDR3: TGTGCCAGCAGCTTCAGGGGCACTGGGACTGAAGCTTTCTTT. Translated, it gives CASSFRGTGTEAFF.

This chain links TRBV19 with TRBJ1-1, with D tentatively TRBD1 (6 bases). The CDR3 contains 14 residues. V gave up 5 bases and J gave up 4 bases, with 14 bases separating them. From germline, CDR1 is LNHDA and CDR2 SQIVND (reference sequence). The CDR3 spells CASSFARGGTEAFF. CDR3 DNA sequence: TGTGCCAGTAGTTTCGCAAGGGGGGGCACTGAAGCTTTCTTT.

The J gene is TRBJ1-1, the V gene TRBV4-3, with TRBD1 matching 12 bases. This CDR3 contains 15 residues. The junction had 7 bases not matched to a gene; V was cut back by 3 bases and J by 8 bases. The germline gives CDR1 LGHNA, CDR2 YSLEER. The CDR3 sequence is CASSHSGQGALEAFF. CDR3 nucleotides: TGCGCCAGCAGCCACTCGGGACAGGGGGCCCTCGAAGCTTTCTTT.

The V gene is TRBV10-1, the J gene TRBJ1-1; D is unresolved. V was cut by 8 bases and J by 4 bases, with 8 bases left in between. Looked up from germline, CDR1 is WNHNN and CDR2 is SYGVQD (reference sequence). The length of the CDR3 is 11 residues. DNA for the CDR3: TGCGCCAGCGGAGGGCTCACTGAAGCTTTCTTT. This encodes CASGGLTEAFF.

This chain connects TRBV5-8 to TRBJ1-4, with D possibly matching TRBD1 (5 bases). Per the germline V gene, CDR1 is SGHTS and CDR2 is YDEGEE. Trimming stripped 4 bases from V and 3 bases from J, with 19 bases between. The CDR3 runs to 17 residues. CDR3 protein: CASSRPPNRRPNEKLFF. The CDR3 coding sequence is TGTGCCAGCAGCCGACCGCCCAACAGGCGGCCTAATGAAAAACTGTTTTTT.

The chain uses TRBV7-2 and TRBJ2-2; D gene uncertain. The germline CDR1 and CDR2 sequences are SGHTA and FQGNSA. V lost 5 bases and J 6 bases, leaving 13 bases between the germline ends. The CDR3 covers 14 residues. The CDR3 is CASSPPGLPGELFF. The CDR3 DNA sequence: TGTGCCAGCAGCCCCCCTGGGCTCCCCGGGGAGCTGTTTTTT.

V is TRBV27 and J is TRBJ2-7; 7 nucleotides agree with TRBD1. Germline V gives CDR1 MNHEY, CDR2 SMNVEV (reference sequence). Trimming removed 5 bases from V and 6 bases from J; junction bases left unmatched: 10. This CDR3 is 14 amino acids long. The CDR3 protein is CASSLDRVEREQYF. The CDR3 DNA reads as TGTGCCAGCAGTCTCGACAGGGTCGAGCGCGAGCAGTACTTC.

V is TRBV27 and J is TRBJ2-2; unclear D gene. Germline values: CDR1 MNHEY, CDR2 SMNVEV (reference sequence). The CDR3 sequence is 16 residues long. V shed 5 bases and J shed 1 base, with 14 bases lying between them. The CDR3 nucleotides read TGTGCCAGCAGTATGGTAGCTGTGGAGAACACCGGGGAGCTGTTTTTT. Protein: CASSMVAVENTGELFF.

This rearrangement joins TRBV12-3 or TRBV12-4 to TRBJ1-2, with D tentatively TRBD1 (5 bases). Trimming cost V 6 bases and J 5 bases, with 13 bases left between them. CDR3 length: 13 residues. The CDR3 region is CASSNPGGYGYTF. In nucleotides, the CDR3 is TGTGCCAGCAGCAACCCGGGGGGATATGGCTACACCTTC.

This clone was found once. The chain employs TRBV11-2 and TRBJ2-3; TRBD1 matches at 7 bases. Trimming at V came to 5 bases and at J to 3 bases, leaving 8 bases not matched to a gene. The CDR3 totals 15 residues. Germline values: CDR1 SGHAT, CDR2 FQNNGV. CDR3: CASSLQGQTTDTQYF. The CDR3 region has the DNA TGTGCCAGCAGCCTACAGGGGCAAACAACAGATACGCAGTATTTT.

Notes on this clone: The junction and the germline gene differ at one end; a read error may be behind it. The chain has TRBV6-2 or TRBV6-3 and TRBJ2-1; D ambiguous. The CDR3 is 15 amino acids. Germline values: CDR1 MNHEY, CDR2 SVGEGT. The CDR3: CASSYQFGSFNEQFF. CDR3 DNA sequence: TGTGCCAGCAGTTACCAGTTCGGGTCCTTCAATGAGCAGTTCTTC.

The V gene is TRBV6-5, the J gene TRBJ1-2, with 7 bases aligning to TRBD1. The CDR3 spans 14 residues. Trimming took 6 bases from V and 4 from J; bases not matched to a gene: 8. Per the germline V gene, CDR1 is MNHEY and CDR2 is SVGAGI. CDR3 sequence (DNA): TGTGCCAGCAGACAGGGGCCGGGACTCTATGGCTACACCTTC. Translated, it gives CASRQGPGLYGYTF.

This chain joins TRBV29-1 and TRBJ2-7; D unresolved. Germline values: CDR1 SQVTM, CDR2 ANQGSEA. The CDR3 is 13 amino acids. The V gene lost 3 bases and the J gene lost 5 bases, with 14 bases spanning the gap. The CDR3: CSVDVVGFNEQYF. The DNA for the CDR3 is TGCAGCGTTGATGTCGTCGGGTTCAACGAGCAGTACTTC.

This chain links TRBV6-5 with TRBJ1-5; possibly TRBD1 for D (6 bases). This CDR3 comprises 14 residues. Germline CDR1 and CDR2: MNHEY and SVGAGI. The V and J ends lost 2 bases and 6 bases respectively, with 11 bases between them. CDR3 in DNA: TGTGCCAGCAGTTACCAGGGGCAGGGTCAGCCCCAGCATTTT. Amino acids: CASSYQGQGQPQHF.

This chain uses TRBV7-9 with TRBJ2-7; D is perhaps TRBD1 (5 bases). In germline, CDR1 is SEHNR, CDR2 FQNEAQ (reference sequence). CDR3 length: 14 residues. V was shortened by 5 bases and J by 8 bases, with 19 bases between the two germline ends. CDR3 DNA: TGTGCCAGCAGCCCTCAGGGATTCCGTGAGAAGCAGTACTTC. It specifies CASSPQGFREKQYF.

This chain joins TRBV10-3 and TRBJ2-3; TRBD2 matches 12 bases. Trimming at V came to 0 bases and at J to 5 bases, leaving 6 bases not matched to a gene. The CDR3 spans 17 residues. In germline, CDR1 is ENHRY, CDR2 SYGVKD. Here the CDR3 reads CAISESVLAGGEDTQYF. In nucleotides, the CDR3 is TGTGCCATCAGTGAGTCGGTACTAGCGGGGGGCGAAGATACGCAGTATTTT.

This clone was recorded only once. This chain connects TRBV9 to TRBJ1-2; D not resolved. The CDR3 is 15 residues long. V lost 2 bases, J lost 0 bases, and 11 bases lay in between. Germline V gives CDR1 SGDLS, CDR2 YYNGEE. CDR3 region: CASSVWTGANYGYTF. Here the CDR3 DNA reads TGTGCCAGCAGCGTTTGGACGGGAGCTAACTATGGCTACACCTTC.